This T cell receptor (beta chain) was profiled in a study of T cell clonality in common variable immunodeficiency. Study conclusions and caveats: CVID subjects shared fewer TCRbeta clones than healthy controls did.

This clone was seen repeatedly, ten times or more. The antigen is not known. The read halts 3 residues ahead of the CDR3 end, with the missing end drawn from the germline J gene. Clones were sequenced by immunoSEQ multiplex PCR, and TCRdb holds only the in-frame ones, with some missing. The sample lists some 60,000 clones, none appearing once, the ten largest making up 1.6%. This CDR3 contains 15 residues. V was clipped by 0 bases and J by 2 bases, with 11 bases between them. The germline CDR1 and CDR2 sequences are SGHRS and YFSETQ. The TCR originated in a person aged 18-70 years in good health. The rearrangement uses TRBV5-1 and TRBJ2-5; D not certain. The sample consisted of peripheral blood mononuclear cells. The CDR3 loop reads CASSLEMFGQETQYF. The CDR3 bases that were read are TGCGCCAGCAGCTTGGAGATGTTCGGGCAAGAGACC.